One sample yielded the 5 T cell receptor beta chains listed below, sequenced in a study of blood T cell repertoires in COVID-19. Data came from immunoSEQ multiplex PCR; TCRdb stores just in-frame clones and leaves some out. The sample lists a few hundred thousand clones, nearly 90% occurring once. The specimen was peripheral blood. The receptors here all came from a woman aged 40 to 50 with COVID-19, enrolled during active disease.

The J gene is TRBJ2-1, the V gene TRBV7-9; weak D call: TRBD2 (5 bases). CDR3 size: 16 residues. Germline CDR1 SEHNR, CDR2 FQNEAQ (reference sequence). V shed 5 bases and J shed 2 bases, with 16 bases lying between them. CDR3 coding DNA: TGTGCCAGCAGCCCCGTGCGGAGCGGAGCCTACAATGAGCAGTTCTTC. This codes for CASSPVRSGAYNEQFF. The whole variable domain, filled in from reference TRBV7-9 and TRBJ2-1, reads DTGVSQNPRHKITKRGQNVTFRCDPISEHNRLYWYRQTLGQGPEFLTYFQNEAQLEKSRLLSDRFSAERPKGSFSTLEIQRTEQGDSAMYLCASSPVRSGAYNEQFFGPGTRLTVL.

This clone has only one observation. The genes are TRBV19 and TRBJ2-5, with TRBD1 identical over 9 bases. Germline V CDR1 and CDR2: LNHDA, SQIVND (reference sequence). V lost 5 bases, J lost 2 bases, and 6 bases stayed unmatched. The CDR3 sequence is 15 residues long. The CDR3 DNA follows: TGTGCCAGTAGTCGGTGGGGACAGGGACAAGAGACCCAGTACTTC. It translates to CASSRWGQGQETQYF.

The chain carries TRBV28 and TRBJ2-1; D possibly corresponds to TRBD2 (8 bases). V lost 7 bases and J lost 0, with 22 bases in between. Germline lookup yields CDR1 MDHEN and CDR2 SYDVKM. This CDR3 spans 18 amino acids. CDR3 amino acids: CASKGAGAGGRSYNEQFF. In nucleotides, the CDR3 is TGTGCCAGCAAGGGGGCAGGCGCGGGAGGCCGCTCCTACAATGAGCAGTTCTTC.

J is TRBJ1-6 and V is TRBV5-5; 7 nucleotides align to TRBD1. The J segment lost 2 bases and the V segment lost 4 bases, leaving 9 bases of the junction unmatched. The length of the CDR3 is 17 residues. CDR1 and CDR2 (germline): SGHKS, YYEKEE (reference sequence). CDR3 sequence reads: CASSPRQGPAYNSPLHF. In DNA form, the CDR3 reads TGTGCCAGCAGCCCCCGACAGGGACCAGCCTATAATTCACCCCTCCACTTT.

The V call is TRBV19, the J call TRBJ2-7; 7 positions match TRBD1. CDR1 and CDR2 (germline): LNHDA, SQIVND (reference sequence). The CDR3 has 14 residues. With 3 bases clipped from V and 4 bases from J, the junction kept 6 bases outside the gene matches. The CDR3 is CASSIRGIYYEQYF. The CDR3 DNA is TGTGCCAGTAGTATCAGGGGGATTTATTACGAGCAGTACTTC.